The text below deals with one T cell receptor (beta chain). The deep-level immunoSEQ assay was used. Repertoires were generated with immunoSEQ multiplex PCR, while TCRdb's copy carries only in-frame clones and drops some. The sample yields approximately 2,300,000 clones, around 93% seen once. There were no recent acute infections or vaccinations among the donors, who were healthy HIV-negative adults. The sample is drawn from a study of shared clonotypes between healthy human individuals. The sequence came from a man between 18 and 35 years old in good health. Some clones in this sample may be carry-over from other donors' samples. The sequenced material came from naive CD4+ T cells from PBMCs. Regarding subset: CD45RA+ positively selected.

The CDR3 reads CASSLPSEYYNEQFF. CDR3 sequence (DNA): TGTGCCAGCAGCTTACCTTCGGAATATTACAATGAGCAGTTCTTC. The J gene is TRBJ2-1, the V gene TRBV5-8; D is undetermined. Germline V lookup: CDR1 SGHTS, CDR2 YDEGEE. This CDR3 region has 15 residues. Trimming shortened V by 2 bases and J by 4 bases, and 13 bases separated the two germline ends.